This TCR beta chain came from a study of graft-versus-host responses after intestinal transplantation. Study overall: Recipients were all induced with anti-thymocyte globulin, then given tacrolimus and steroids for 3 to 4 years.

A single count supports this clone. Its antigen is as yet unknown. CDR1 SGHTA and CDR2 FQGNSA come from the germline V gene. The J segment lost 3 bases and the V segment lost 5 bases, leaving 12 bases of the junction unmatched. The CDR3 runs 16 residues. Study findings and constraints: Present in recipient marrow, GvH clones included some that appeared first in ileum or blood. Peak GvH clone levels in circulation were associated with early post-transplant HvG declines.

Method: immunoSEQ multiplex PCR; TCRdb's copy keeps in-frame clones and lacks some. The sample carries tens of thousands of clones, just over 90% recorded once. This chain links TRBV7-2 with TRBJ1-2, with 7 bases identical to TRBD1. Sample: unstimulated CD8+ T cells sorted from spleen or lymph node cells, taken before intestinal transplant. The clonotype comes from a human donor who received an intestinal transplant. CDR3 sequence reads: CASSLRDSPRDYGYTF. CDR3 sequence (DNA): TGTGCCAGCAGCCTACGGGACAGCCCCCGGGACTATGGCTACACCTTC. Full variable domain (remainder filled in from reference TRBV7-2 and TRBJ1-2): GAGVSQSPSNKVTEKGKDVELRCDPISGHTALYWYRQSLGQGLEFLIYFQGNSAPDKSGLPSDRFSAERTGGSVSTLTIQRTQQEDSAVYLCASSLRDSPRDYGYTFGSGTRLTVV.